This passage covers 25 T cell receptor beta chains from one sample sequenced in a study of fetal regulatory T cell absence and autoimmunity. Only in-frame clones appear in the TCRdb table, and some are missing; sequencing was by immunoSEQ multiplex PCR. The data contain 85,000 to 100,000 clones, less than 80% of them seen just once; the ten biggest clones take up less than 2.5%. Specimen: pancreas tissue. The receptors shown here come from a male donor with IPEX syndrome.

J is TRBJ1-5 and V is TRBV6-1; D may be TRBD1 (5 bases). The CDR3 sequence is 15 residues long. The V end was cut by 10 bases, the J end by 1 base, with 17 bases between. Germline CDR1 and CDR2: MNHNS and SASEGT. The CDR3 sequence is CAILGGPLSNQPQHF. The CDR3 DNA sequence: TGTGCCATCCTTGGGGGTCCCTTGAGCAATCAGCCCCAGCATTTT.

The chain is built from TRBV25-1 and TRBJ1-3, with 8 bases identical to TRBD1. This CDR3 spans 16 amino acids. The trim removed 2 bases at V and 2 bases at J, leaving 5 bases unmatched. CDR1 is MGHDK, CDR2 SYGVNS, per germline. Here the CDR3 DNA reads TGTGCCAGCAGTGAAAGGACAGGGAGCACTGGAAACACCATATATTTT. Protein product: CASSERTGSTGNTIYF. Full variable domain (missing parts from reference TRBV25-1 and TRBJ1-3): EADIYQTPRYLVIGTGKKITLECSQTMGHDKMYWYQQDPGMELHLIHYSYGVNSTEKGDLSSESTVSRIRTEHFPLTLESARPSHTSQYLCASSERTGSTGNTIYFGEGSWLTVV.

This chain uses TRBV5-5 with TRBJ2-3; 7 nucleotides align to TRBD2. The CDR3 is made up of 17 amino acids. The germline V gene encodes CDR1 SGHKS and CDR2 YYEKEE (reference sequence). V dropped 0 bases and J dropped 2; count of bases not matched to a gene: 9. The CDR3 sequence: CASSLGWELAITDTQYF. The CDR3 region has the DNA TGTGCCAGCAGCTTGGGCTGGGAACTAGCGATCACAGATACGCAGTATTTT. Full variable domain (missing parts from reference TRBV5-5 and TRBJ2-3): DAGVTQSPTHLIKTRGQQVTLRCSPISGHKSVSWYQQVLGQGPQFIFQYYEKEERGRGNFPDRFSARQFPNYSSELNVNALLLGDSALYLCASSLGWELAITDTQYFGPGTRLTVL.

This clone was seen a few times. The chain combines TRBV27 with TRBJ2-7; TRBD1 is a possible D gene (6 bases). The CDR3 length is 13 residues. V dropped 5 bases and J dropped 0 bases, with 8 bases sitting between them. Germline assignment: CDR1 MNHEY and CDR2 SMNVEV (reference sequence). CDR3 sequence (DNA): TGTGCCAGCAGTGGGACACTCTCCTACGAGCAGTACTTC. This gives the protein CASSGTLSYEQYF.

CDR3 amino acids: CASSLSTGGHYGYTF. Here the CDR3 DNA reads TGTGCCAGCAGTTTATCGACAGGGGGCCACTATGGCTACACCTTC. The chain couples TRBV27 to TRBJ1-2; 10 bases map to TRBD1. The CDR3 spans 15 residues. The V gene end was trimmed by 0 bases and the J gene end by 3 bases; junction bases not matched to a gene: 1. Germline V CDR1 and CDR2: MNHEY, SMNVEV (reference sequence).

The chain joins TRBV4-1 to TRBJ2-7, with D maybe TRBD1 (5 bases). The CDR3 runs 16 residues. CDR1 and CDR2 (germline): MGHRA, YSYEKL. Trimming cost V 0 bases and J 3 bases, with 15 bases left between them. CDR3 loop: CASSQEAGFENYEQYF. Here the CDR3 DNA reads TGCGCCAGCAGCCAAGAAGCAGGGTTTGAAAACTACGAGCAGTACTTC.

To note about this clone: The same CDR3 arises from other DNA sequences in this sample as well. The chain couples TRBV5-1 to TRBJ2-7; 10 nucleotides align to TRBD1. Germline CDR1 and CDR2: SGHRS and YFSETQ. J gave up 4 bases and V 4 bases, and 2 bases lay outside the gene matches. CDR3 size: 13 residues. As DNA, the CDR3 is TGCGCCAGCAGCGGGGACAGGGGTTACGAGCAGTACTTC. Its protein product is CASSGDRGYEQYF.

The chain links TRBV7-2 to TRBJ2-3; D might be TRBD2 (5 bases). V was cut by 4 bases and J by 6 bases, with 17 bases left in between. The CDR3 sequence is 15 residues long. Per the germline V gene, CDR1 is SGHTA and CDR2 is FQGNSA. The CDR3, as DNA: TGTGCCAGCAGCTCGGGGATTTTCATTATGGATACGCAGTATTTT. Translated, it gives CASSSGIFIMDTQYF.

This clone is a singleton in its sample. V gene TRBV6-5 combines with J gene TRBJ2-7, with TRBD1 identical over 10 bases. In germline, CDR1 is MNHEY, CDR2 SVGAGI. Losses at the gene ends were 6 bases for V and 2 bases for J; bases not matched to a gene: 4. CDR3 size: 14 residues. The CDR3 here is CASSPGQGAYEQYF. The DNA of the CDR3 is TGTGCCAGCAGCCCCGGACAGGGGGCCTACGAGCAGTACTTC.

J is TRBJ2-7 and V is TRBV27, with a weak D call TRBD1 (5 bases). The CDR3 contains 13 residues. The germline gives CDR1 MNHEY, CDR2 SMNVEV (reference sequence). Trimming pared 4 bases from V and 0 bases from J, leaving 7 bases between. CDR3 DNA: TGTGCCAGCAGTTCACAGGTCTCCTACGAGCAGTACTTC. Its translation: CASSSQVSYEQYF.

The chain uses TRBV6-1 and TRBJ1-5; TRBD1 matches 8 bases. V was clipped by 1 base and J by 7 bases; unmatched bases: 9. Germline CDR1 MNHNS, CDR2 SASEGT. The CDR3 totals 16 residues. For the CDR3, the DNA is TGTGCCAGCAGTGAAGTGCGGTGGGCAGGGGGCCAGCCCCAGCATTTT. Its protein product is CASSEVRWAGGQPQHF.

V usage is TRBV7-7 and J usage is TRBJ2-1; TRBD2 aligns across 12 bases. Germline lookup yields CDR1 SSHAT and CDR2 FNYEAQ (reference sequence). This CDR3 has 16 residues. The V and J ends lost 5 bases and 3 bases, in that order; junction bases with no gene match: 5. Here the CDR3 DNA reads TGTGCCAGCAGCCCACGGGGACTAGCGGGCTACAATGAGCAGTTCTTC. Translating gives CASSPRGLAGYNEQFF.

This clone is a singleton in its sample. This chain connects TRBV7-6 to TRBJ1-2; D is unclear. V was pared by 3 bases and J by 4 bases, with 9 bases between. Germline CDR1 reads SGHVS; CDR2 reads FNYEAQ. The CDR3 spans 13 residues. Here the CDR3 DNA reads TGTGCCAGCAGCTTTCGGAGTGGCTATGGCTACACCTTC. Translated: CASSFRSGYGYTF. Based on the CDR3 plus reference TRBV7-6 and TRBJ1-2, the full variable domain is GAGVSQSPRYKVTKRGQDVALRCDPISGHVSLYWYRQALGQGPEFLTYFNYEAQQDKSGLPNDRFSAERPEGSISTLTIQRTEQRDSAMYRCASSFRSGYGYTFGSGTRLTVV.

V usage is TRBV29-1 and J usage is TRBJ2-1; weak D call: TRBD1 (6 bases). This CDR3 has 13 residues. With 7 bases removed from V and 3 bases from J, the gap between germline ends came to 13 bases. Germline V gives CDR1 SQVTM, CDR2 ANQGSEA. The CDR3 bases are TGCAGCGGCCGGGACAAGGTCTACAATGAGCAGTTCTTC. Its translation: CSGRDKVYNEQFF.

The J gene is TRBJ1-1, the V gene TRBV7-6; unclear D gene. The V end was cut by 0 bases, the J end by 4 bases, with 6 bases between. The CDR3 spans 13 residues. Germline loops: CDR1 SGHVS, CDR2 FNYEAQ. CDR3 protein: CASSLALTTEAFF. As DNA, the CDR3 is TGTGCCAGCAGCTTAGCGCTGACCACTGAAGCTTTCTTT.

V gene TRBV5-8 combines with J gene TRBJ2-1; D gene unclear. The CDR3 contains 13 residues. Trimming cost V 0 bases and J 6 bases, with 7 bases left between them. Germline CDR1 and CDR2: SGHTS and YDEGEE. The CDR3 DNA reads TGTGCCAGCAGCTTGGGGCTCCTCAATGAGCAGTTCTTC. Translated: CASSLGLLNEQFF.

V and J are TRBV5-4 and TRBJ2-3; 9 nucleotides line up with TRBD2. In germline, CDR1 is SGHNT, CDR2 YYREEE (reference sequence). Losses at the gene ends were 4 bases for V and 2 bases for J; bases not matched to a gene: 17. There are 19 residues in the CDR3. The CDR3 nucleotides read TGTGCCAGCAGCCCACTTTTAGCGGGAGAGGGGGCCCTCACAGATACGCAGTATTTT. This gives the protein CASSPLLAGEGALTDTQYF.

V and J are TRBV11-2 and TRBJ2-7; 7 bases are shared with TRBD1. CDR3 length: 16 residues. With 1 base clipped from V and 4 bases from J, the junction kept 10 bases outside the gene matches. Germline assignment: CDR1 SGHAT and CDR2 FQNNGV. The CDR3 region is CASSLAKGQLPYEQYF. The CDR3 DNA reads as TGTGCCAGCAGCTTAGCTAAGGGACAGCTCCCTTACGAGCAGTACTTC.

The chain joins TRBV11-3 to TRBJ2-3; 10 positions agree with TRBD2. Per the germline V gene, CDR1 is SGHNT and CDR2 is YENEEA. Trimming removed 0 bases from V and 3 bases from J; junction bases left unmatched: 6. The CDR3 runs 17 residues. The CDR3, as DNA: TGTGCCAGCAGCTTAGATAGCGGGGGGTCATTGACAGATACGCAGTATTTT. Translating gives CASSLDSGGSLTDTQYF.

V and J are TRBV5-1 and TRBJ2-7; the D gene is possibly TRBD1 (6 bases). The CDR3 totals 13 residues. Per the germline V gene, CDR1 is SGHRS and CDR2 is YFSETQ. Trimming stripped 4 bases from V and 0 bases from J, with 8 bases between. DNA of the CDR3: TGCGCCAGCAGCCCGGGACACTCCTACGAGCAGTACTTC. Protein sequence: CASSPGHSYEQYF.

V and J are TRBV5-8 and TRBJ2-3; 14 bases are shared with TRBD2. The CDR3 extends over 18 amino acids. The germline V gene has CDR1 SGHTS and CDR2 YDEGEE. Germline trimming cut 4 bases from V and 6 bases from J; bases unmatched to any gene: 13. The CDR3 protein is CASSLWTSGGTLRDTQYF. CDR3 sequence (DNA): TGTGCCAGCAGCCTATGGACTAGCGGGGGGACCCTCAGGGATACGCAGTATTTT.

The chain joins TRBV14 to TRBJ2-3; the match to TRBD1 covers 10 bases. The CDR3 totals 17 residues. Trimming cost V 1 base and J 1 base; bases outside gene matches: 5. Per the germline V gene, CDR1 is SGHDN and CDR2 is FVKESK. Here the CDR3 DNA reads TGTGCCAGCAGCCAAGTATACGGGACAGGGGGCACAGATACGCAGTATTTT. It translates to CASSQVYGTGGTDTQYF.

The chain combines TRBV7-9 with TRBJ2-3, with 9 positions matching TRBD2. This CDR3 comprises 14 residues. Germline CDR1 SEHNR, CDR2 FQNEAQ (reference sequence). V lost 1 base, J lost 5 bases, and 1 base stayed unmatched. The CDR3 region is CASSLVLAGDTQYF. The CDR3 DNA reads TGTGCCAGCAGCTTAGTACTAGCGGGAGATACGCAGTATTTT.

Here the CDR3 DNA reads TGTGCCAGCATTTGGGACAGGGGTGGGACTGAAGCTTTCTTT. It codes for CASIWDRGGTEAFF. The chain recombines TRBV2 with TRBJ1-1; TRBD1 aligns across 10 bases. V trimming: 7 bases; J trimming: 5 bases; junction bases outside the gene matches: 7. Germline CDR1 SNHLY, CDR2 FYNNEI. This CDR3 contains 14 residues. The entire variable domain, with the rest obtained from reference TRBV2 and TRBJ1-1, is as follows: EPEVTQTPSHQVTQMGQEVILRCVPISNHLYFYWYRQILGQKVEFLVSFYNNEISEKSEIFDDQFSVERPDGSNFTLKIRSTKLEDSAMYFCASIWDRGGTEAFFGQGTRLTVV.

The gene calls are TRBV6-5 and TRBJ1-1; tentative D call: TRBD1 (6 bases). The CDR3 sequence is 13 residues long. V shed 10 bases and J shed 1 base, with 13 bases lying between them. The germline V gene encodes CDR1 MNHEY and CDR2 SVGAGI. This CDR3 reads CATNGGGNTEAFF. In DNA form, the CDR3 reads TGTGCCACCAACGGAGGGGGGAACACTGAAGCTTTCTTT.